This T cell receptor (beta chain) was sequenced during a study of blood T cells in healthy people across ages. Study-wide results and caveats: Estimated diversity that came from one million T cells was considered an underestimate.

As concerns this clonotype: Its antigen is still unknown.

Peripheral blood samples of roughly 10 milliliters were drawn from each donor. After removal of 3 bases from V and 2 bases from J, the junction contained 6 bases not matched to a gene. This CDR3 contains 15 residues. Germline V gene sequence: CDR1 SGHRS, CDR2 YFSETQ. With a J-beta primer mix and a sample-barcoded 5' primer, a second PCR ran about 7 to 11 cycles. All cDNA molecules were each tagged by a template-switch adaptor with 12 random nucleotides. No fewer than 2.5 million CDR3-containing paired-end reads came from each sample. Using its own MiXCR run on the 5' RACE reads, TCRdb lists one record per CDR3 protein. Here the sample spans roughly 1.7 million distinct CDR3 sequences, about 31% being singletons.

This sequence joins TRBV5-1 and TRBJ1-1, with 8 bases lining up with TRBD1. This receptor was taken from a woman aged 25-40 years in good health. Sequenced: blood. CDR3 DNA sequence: TGCGCCAGCAGCTCCCGGACAGGGCTTAACACTGAAGCTTTCTTT. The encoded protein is CASSSRTGLNTEAFF.